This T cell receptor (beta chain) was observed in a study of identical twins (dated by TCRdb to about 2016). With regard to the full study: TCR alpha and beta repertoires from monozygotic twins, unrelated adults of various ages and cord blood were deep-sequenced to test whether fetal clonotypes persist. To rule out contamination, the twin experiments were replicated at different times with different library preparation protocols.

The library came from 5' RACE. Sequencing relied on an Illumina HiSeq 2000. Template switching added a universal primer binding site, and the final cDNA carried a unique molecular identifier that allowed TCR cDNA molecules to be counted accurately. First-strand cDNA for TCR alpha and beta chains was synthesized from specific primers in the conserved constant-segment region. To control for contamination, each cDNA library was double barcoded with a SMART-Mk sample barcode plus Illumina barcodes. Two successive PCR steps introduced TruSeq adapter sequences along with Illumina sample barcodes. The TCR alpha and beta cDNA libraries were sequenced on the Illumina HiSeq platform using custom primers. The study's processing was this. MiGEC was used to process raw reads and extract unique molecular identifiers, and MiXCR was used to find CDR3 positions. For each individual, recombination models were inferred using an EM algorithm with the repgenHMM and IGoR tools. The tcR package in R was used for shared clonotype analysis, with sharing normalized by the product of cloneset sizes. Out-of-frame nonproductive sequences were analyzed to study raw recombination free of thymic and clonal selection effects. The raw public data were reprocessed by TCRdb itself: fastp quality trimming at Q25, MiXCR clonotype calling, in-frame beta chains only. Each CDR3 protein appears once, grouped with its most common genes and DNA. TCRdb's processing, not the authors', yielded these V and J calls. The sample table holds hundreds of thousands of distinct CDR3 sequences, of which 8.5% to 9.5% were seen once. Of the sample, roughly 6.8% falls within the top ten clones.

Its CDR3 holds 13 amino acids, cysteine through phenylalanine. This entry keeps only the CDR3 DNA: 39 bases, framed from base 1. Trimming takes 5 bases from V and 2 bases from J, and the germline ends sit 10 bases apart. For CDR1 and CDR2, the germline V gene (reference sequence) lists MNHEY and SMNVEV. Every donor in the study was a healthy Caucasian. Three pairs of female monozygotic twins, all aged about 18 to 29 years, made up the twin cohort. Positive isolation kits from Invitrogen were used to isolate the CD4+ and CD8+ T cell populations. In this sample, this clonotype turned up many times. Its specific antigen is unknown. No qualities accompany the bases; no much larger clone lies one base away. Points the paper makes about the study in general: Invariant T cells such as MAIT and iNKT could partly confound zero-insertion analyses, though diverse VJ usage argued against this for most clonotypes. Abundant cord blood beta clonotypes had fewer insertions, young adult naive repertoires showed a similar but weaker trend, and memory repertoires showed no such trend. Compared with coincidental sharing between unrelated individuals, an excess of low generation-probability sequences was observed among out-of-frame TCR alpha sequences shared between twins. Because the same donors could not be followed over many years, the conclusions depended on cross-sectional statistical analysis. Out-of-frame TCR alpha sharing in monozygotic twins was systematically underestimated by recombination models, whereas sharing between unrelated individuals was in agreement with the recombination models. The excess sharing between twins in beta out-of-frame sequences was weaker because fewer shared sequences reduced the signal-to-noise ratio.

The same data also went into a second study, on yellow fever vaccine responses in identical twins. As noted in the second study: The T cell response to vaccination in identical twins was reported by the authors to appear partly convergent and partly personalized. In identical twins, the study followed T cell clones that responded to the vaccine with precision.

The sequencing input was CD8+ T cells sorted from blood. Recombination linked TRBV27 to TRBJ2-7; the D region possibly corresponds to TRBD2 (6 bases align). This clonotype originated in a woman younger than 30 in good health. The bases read TGTGCCAGCAGTACGACTAGAACCTACGAGCAGTACTTC. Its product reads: CASSTTRTYEQYF.